This T cell receptor beta chain was obtained from a study of metastatic and nonmetastatic thyroid tumors. About the research overall: Repertoire comparison spanned blood and tumor or nodule tissue of malignant and benign thyroid patients. Notes on the study in general: It was reported that TCR beta diversity was significantly higher in malignant thyroid tumors than benign nodules, in blood and tumor.

Until they underwent thyroid surgery, no patient had received any treatment. TCRdb used MiXCR to call clones anew from the PCR reads. There are 15,000 or so clones in the sample; 20% to 25% occur only once, and roughly 7.1% lies in the top ten. This clone is medium-sized by share. What it recognizes is unknown. Germline V gene lookup returns CDR1 LNHNV and CDR2 YYDKDF (reference sequence). V lost 4 bases, J lost 4 bases, and 4 bases lay in between. The CDR3 loop spans 11 amino acids. The chain couples TRBV15 to TRBJ2-5; D uncertain. Sequencing input: tumor tissue. The receptor was derived from a female donor with papillary thyroid cancer or a benign thyroid nodule (not recorded which). Some clones in this sample may be carry-over from other donors' samples. DNA of the CDR3: TGTGCCACCAGCACGAGAGAGACCCAGTACTTC. It is translated as CATSTRETQYF.